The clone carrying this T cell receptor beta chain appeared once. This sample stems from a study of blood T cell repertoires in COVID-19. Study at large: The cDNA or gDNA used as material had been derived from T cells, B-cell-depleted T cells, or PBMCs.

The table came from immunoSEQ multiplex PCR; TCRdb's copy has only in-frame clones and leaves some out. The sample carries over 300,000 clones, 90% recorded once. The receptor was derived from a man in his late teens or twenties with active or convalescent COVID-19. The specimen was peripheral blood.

The CDR3 DNA sequence: TGTGCCAGCAGCTCGGTTGGTAGCGGGAGAGAATCCTACAATGAGCAGTTCTTC. This gives the protein CASSSVGSGRESYNEQFF. V usage is TRBV5-5 and J usage is TRBJ2-1; 9 nucleotides match TRBD2. This CDR3 is built from 18 residues. Germline-derived CDR1 and CDR2 are SGHKS and YYEKEE (reference sequence). V lost 3 bases, J lost 1 base, and 11 bases stayed unmatched.